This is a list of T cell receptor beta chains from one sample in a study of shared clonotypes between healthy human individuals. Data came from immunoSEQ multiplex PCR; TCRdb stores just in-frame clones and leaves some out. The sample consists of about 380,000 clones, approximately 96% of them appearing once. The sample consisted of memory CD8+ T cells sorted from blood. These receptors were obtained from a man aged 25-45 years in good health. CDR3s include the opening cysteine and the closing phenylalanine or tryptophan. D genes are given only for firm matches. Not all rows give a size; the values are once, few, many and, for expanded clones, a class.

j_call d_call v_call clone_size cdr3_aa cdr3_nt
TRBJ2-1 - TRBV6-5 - CASSGRGPRNNEQFF TGTGCCAGCAGTGGCCGAGGCCCTCGAAACAATGAGCAGTTCTTC
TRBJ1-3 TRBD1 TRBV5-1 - CASRGDRGRNTIYF TGCGCCAGCAGAGGGGACAGGGGCCGAAACACCATATATTTT
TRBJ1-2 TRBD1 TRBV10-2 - CASSEFRDSHYGYTF TGCGCCAGCAGTGAGTTCAGGGACAGCCACTATGGCTACACCTTC
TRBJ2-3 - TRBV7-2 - CASSLEGFLAGLSTDTQYF TGTGCCAGCAGCTTAGAGGGTTTTCTGGCGGGACTGAGCACAGATACGCAGTATTTT
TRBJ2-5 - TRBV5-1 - CASSSNTRPSETQYF TGCGCCAGCAGCTCAAACACGCGCCCATCGGAGACCCAGTACTTC
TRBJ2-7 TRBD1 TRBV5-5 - CASSSMTGRYEQYF TGTGCCAGCAGCTCAATGACAGGGCGGTACGAGCAGTACTTC
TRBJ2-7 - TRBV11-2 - CASSLEWDFYGEQYF TGTGCCAGCAGCTTAGAATGGGATTTCTACGGGGAGCAGTACTTC
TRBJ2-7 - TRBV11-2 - CASSLDRGLYEQYF TGTGCCAGCAGCTTAGACAGGGGCCTCTACGAGCAGTACTTC
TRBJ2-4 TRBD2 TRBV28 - CASSGRGGENIQYF TGTGCCAGCAGTGGACGGGGGGGCGAAAACATTCAGTACTTC
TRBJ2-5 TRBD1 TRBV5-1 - CASSWGQGRETQYF TGCGCCAGCAGCTGGGGACAGGGTAGGGAGACCCAGTACTTC
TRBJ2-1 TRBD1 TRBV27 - CASSLWTGGSMVEQFF TGTGCCAGCAGTTTATGGACAGGGGGGTCGATGGTTGAGCAGTTCTTC
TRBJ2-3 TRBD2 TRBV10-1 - CASSGLAGATTDTQYF TGCGCCAGCAGTGGACTAGCGGGAGCCACTACAGATACGCAGTATTTT
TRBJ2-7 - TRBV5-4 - CASSQYRDPSYEQYF TGTGCCAGCAGCCAGTACCGGGACCCGTCCTACGAGCAGTACTTC
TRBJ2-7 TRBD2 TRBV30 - CAWSDRSGRAPFYEQYF TGTGCCTGGAGTGACCGGAGCGGGAGGGCCCCGTTCTACGAGCAGTACTTC
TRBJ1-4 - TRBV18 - CASSPPPATNEKLFF TGTGCCAGCTCACCACCTCCTGCAACTAATGAAAAACTGTTTTTT
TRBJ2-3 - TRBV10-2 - CASSESRSAPSPQYF TGCGCCAGCAGTGAGTCGAGGAGCGCCCCGTCGCCGCAGTATTTT
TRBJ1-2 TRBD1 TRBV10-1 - CASSESTQAGGVDGYTF TGCGCCAGCAGTGAGTCGACCCAGGCAGGGGGCGTTGATGGCTACACCTTC
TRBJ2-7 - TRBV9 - CASSVGRGCEQYF TGTGCCAGCAGCGTAGGCCGGGGTTGCGAGCAGTACTTC
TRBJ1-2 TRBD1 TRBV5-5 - CASSFVTTGDRGYGYTF TGTGCCAGCAGCTTCGTGACCACAGGGGACCGGGGCTATGGCTACACCTTC
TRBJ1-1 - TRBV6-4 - CASSEQGQSTEAFF TGTGCCAGCAGTGAGCAGGGGCAGAGCACTGAAGCTTTCTTT
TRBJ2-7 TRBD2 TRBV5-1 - CASSTSGSYEQYF TGCGCCAGCAGCACTAGCGGGAGCTACGAGCAGTACTTC
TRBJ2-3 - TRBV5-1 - CASSLVGQRTDTQYF TGCGCCAGCAGCTTGGTTGGGCAGAGGACAGATACGCAGTATTTT
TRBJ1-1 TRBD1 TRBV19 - CASSTRQGQPFF TGTGCCAGTAGTACCCGACAGGGCCAGCCTTTCTTT
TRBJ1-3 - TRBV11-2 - CASSSGRISGNTIYF TGTGCCAGCAGCTCCGGCCGGATCTCTGGAAACACCATATATTTT
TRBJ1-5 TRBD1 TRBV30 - CAWSDSGTGGIQNQPQHF TGTGCCTGGAGTGATAGTGGGACAGGGGGCATTCAGAATCAGCCCCAGCATTTT
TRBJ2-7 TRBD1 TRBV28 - CASSPSGTGHYEQYF TGTGCCAGCAGCCCATCCGGGACAGGGCACTACGAGCAGTACTTC
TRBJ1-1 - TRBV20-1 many CSARQNTEAFF TGCAGTGCTAGACAGAACACTGAAGCTTTCTTT
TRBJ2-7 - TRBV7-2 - CASSSQQIPSDEQYF TGTGCCAGCAGCTCGCAGCAGATACCAAGCGACGAGCAGTACTTC
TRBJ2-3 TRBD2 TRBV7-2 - CASSLSPGTSDLSTDTQYF TGTGCCAGCAGCTTAAGCCCAGGGACTAGCGACCTCAGCACAGATACGCAGTATTTT
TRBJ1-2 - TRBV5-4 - CASRTGGYYGYTF TGTGCCAGCAGAACGGGGGGGTACTATGGCTACACCTTC
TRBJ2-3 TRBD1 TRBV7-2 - CASSLRTGPDTQYF TGTGCCAGCAGCTTACGGACAGGGCCAGATACGCAGTATTTT
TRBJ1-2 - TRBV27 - CASSRGFPNYGYTF TGTGCCAGCAGTAGGGGGTTCCCGAACTATGGCTACACCTTC
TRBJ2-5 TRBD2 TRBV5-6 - CASSSGLAGGPSETQYF TGTGCCAGCAGCTCCGGACTAGCGGGAGGGCCGTCTGAGACCCAGTACTTC
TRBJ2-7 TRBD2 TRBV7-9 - CASSLATGLAGSYEQYF TGTGCCAGCAGCTTAGCCACGGGACTAGCGGGGTCCTACGAGCAGTACTTC
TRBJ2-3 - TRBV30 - CAWSVLSLGTDTQYF TGTGCCTGGAGTGTACTCTCCCTCGGGACAGATACGCAGTATTTT
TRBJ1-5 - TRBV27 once CASSFGGRSQPQHF TGTGCCAGCAGTTTCGGGGGGCGATCACAGCCCCAGCATTTT
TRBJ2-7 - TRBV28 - CASSLRGIGYEQYF TGTGCCAGCAGTTTAAGGGGAATAGGCTACGAGCAGTACTTC
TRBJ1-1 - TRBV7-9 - CASSSNRWGNTEAFF TGTGCCAGCAGCTCAAATAGGTGGGGGAACACTGAAGCTTTCTTT
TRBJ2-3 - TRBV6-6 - CASTHAWGEAVTQYF TGTGCCAGCACCCACGCCTGGGGAGAGGCAGTGACGCAGTATTTT
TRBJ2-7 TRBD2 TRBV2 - CASSGGRGGYGYEQYF TGTGCCAGCTCTGGCGGGAGGGGCGGCTACGGGTACGAGCAGTACTTC